This TCR beta chain was sequenced for a study of blood T cell repertoires in COVID-19. This CDR3 contains 14 residues. J lost 5 bases, V lost 6 bases, and 7 bases had no gene match. CDR1 and CDR2 from the germline V gene are KGHSY and FQNENV. The table came from immunoSEQ multiplex PCR; TCRdb's copy has only in-frame clones and leaves some out. Among fewer than 200,000 clones listed, roughly nine tenths were seen once. J is TRBJ2-1 and V is TRBV16, with TRBD1 matching over 7 bases. The TCR comes from a woman in her 40s in a cohort exposed to, infected with or recovered from COVID-19 (not recorded which). Sequencing input: PBMCs or T cells enriched from blood (not recorded which). In nucleotides, the CDR3 is TGTGCCAGCAGTCAGACAGGGCTAAACAATGAGCAGTTCTTC. Encoded protein: CASSQTGLNNEQFF.